This T cell receptor (beta chain) was identified during a study of T-cell memory formation after mild COVID-19. Findings and limits, study-wide: Contracting clones, day 15 to 85, had balanced CD4/CD8, and later expanders favored CD4+. Clones that contracted clustered mainly in CM and EM if CD4+ and in EMRA if CD8+. Nothing showed for sure that second-wave clones peaking on day 37 were SARS-CoV-2 specific.

TCR alpha and TCR beta cDNA libraries carrying sample barcodes and UMIs were produced by 5'RACE using constant-segment primers. MiXCR, run by TCRdb on the 5' RACE reads, gives a single entry per CDR3 protein. This table has about 270,000 distinct CDR3 sequences, under 20% appearing once. V shed 4 bases and J shed 3 bases, with 14 bases lying between them. The CDR3 runs 15 residues. Germline V gives CDR1 SEHNR, CDR2 FQNEAQ (reference sequence). In this sample, this clonotype turned up a few times. Antigen: not known. The chain joins TRBV7-9 to TRBJ2-3, with D hard to call. The sample taken for sequencing was PBMCs or a T cell subset sorted from them (not recorded which). The clonotype originates from a man aged 18 to 29 who had mild COVID-19 (a few samples of this study predate the infection). Cell type and time point are not known. The CDR3 region is CASSSMGGQTDTQYF. DNA of the CDR3: TGTGCCAGCAGCTCAATGGGTGGGCAGACAGATACGCAGTATTTT.